Below are 18 T cell receptor beta chains sequenced from a single sample in a study of blood T cell repertoires in COVID-19. Data came from immunoSEQ multiplex PCR; TCRdb stores just in-frame clones and leaves some out. The sample carries some 290,000 clones, around 85% recorded once. The sequenced material came from peripheral blood. These receptors originate from a woman aged 25 to 39 with COVID-19, enrolled during active disease.

The rearrangement joins TRBV12-5 to TRBJ2-7; TRBD1 might be the D (5 bases). CDR3 length equals 12 residues. CDR1 and CDR2 from the germline V gene are LGHNT and FRNRAP. V was shortened by 6 bases and J by 4 bases, with 10 bases between the two germline ends. CDR3 protein: CASGQNRYEQYF. The CDR3 DNA reads TGTGCTAGTGGGCAAAACAGGTACGAGCAGTACTTC.

The V and J genes are TRBV19 and TRBJ1-5, with 10 bases fitting TRBD1. The CDR3 spans 14 residues. CDR1 and CDR2 (germline): LNHDA, SQIVND (reference sequence). Trimming at V came to 11 bases and at J to 6 bases, leaving 10 bases not matched to a gene. The CDR3 DNA reads as TGTGCCTCCAGGGGACAGGGGATGGTTCAGCCCCAGCATTTT. Its protein is CASRGQGMVQPQHF.

This clone was detected only a few times. This chain uses TRBV18 with TRBJ2-3, with 10 bases fitting TRBD1. V was clipped by 2 bases and J by 3 bases; unmatched bases: 5. There are 16 residues in the CDR3. Germline values: CDR1 KGHSH, CDR2 LQKENI. For the CDR3, the DNA is TGTGCCAGCTCACCAGTGGACAGGGGGTGGACAGATACGCAGTATTTT. Amino acids: CASSPVDRGWTDTQYF.

The V and J genes are TRBV7-2 and TRBJ1-2; 8 positions agree with TRBD1. V shed 5 bases, J shed 4 bases, and the junction held 6 bases outside the gene matches. CDR1 and CDR2 from the germline V gene are SGHTA and FQGNSA. The CDR3 is 14 residues long. This CDR3 is CASSPTTGAYGYTF. CDR3 DNA sequence: TGTGCCAGCAGCCCTACGACAGGGGCCTATGGCTACACCTTC.

This clone was seen more than once but under ten times. V is TRBV4-1 and J is TRBJ1-2; D is possibly TRBD1 (6 bases). CDR3 length equals 15 residues. V was trimmed by 1 base and J by 3 bases, leaving 12 bases between them. Germline V gene sequence: CDR1 MGHRA, CDR2 YSYEKL. The CDR3 spells CASSQVQGGDYGYTF. The CDR3, as DNA: TGCGCCAGCAGCCAAGTACAGGGCGGCGACTATGGCTACACCTTC.

This clone was detected once. The genes are TRBV27 and TRBJ2-5; TRBD1 might be the D (6 bases). V was clipped by 0 bases and J by 2 bases, with 16 bases between them. Germline lookup yields CDR1 MNHEY and CDR2 SMNVEV (reference sequence). The CDR3 sequence is 17 residues long. This CDR3 is CASSLSAIWGRQETQYF. The CDR3 coding sequence is TGTGCCAGCAGTTTATCCGCGATTTGGGGGCGGCAAGAGACCCAGTACTTC.

This chain links TRBV25-1 with TRBJ2-5; D perhaps matches TRBD1 (5 bases). Germline CDR1 reads MGHDK; CDR2 reads SYGVNS. Trimming removed 10 bases at V and 0 bases at J, with 12 bases between. The CDR3 is made up of 13 amino acids. CDR3 protein: CATDGQNQETQYF. In DNA form, the CDR3 reads TGTGCCACCGACGGACAAAACCAAGAGACCCAGTACTTC.

The rearrangement uses TRBV6-5 and TRBJ2-1; maybe TRBD1 (5 bases). Germline V gene lookup returns CDR1 MNHEY and CDR2 SVGAGI. The CDR3 has 11 amino acids. The V end lost 10 bases, the J end lost 5 bases, and 9 bases lay between the germline ends. The CDR3 here is CAISGNNEQFF. The CDR3 nucleotides are TGTGCCATCTCAGGGAACAATGAGCAGTTCTTC.

The J gene is TRBJ2-5, the V gene TRBV5-1, with TRBD2 matching 10 bases. This CDR3 region has 16 residues. Per the germline V gene, CDR1 is SGHRS and CDR2 is YFSETQ. Unmatched junction bases numbered 8, after V lost 4 bases and J lost 2 bases. This CDR3 is CASSAILAGSQETQYF. In DNA, the CDR3 is TGCGCCAGCAGCGCTATACTAGCGGGGTCACAAGAGACCCAGTACTTC.

CDR3 amino acids: CASSQDWRGNPYEQYF. CDR3 in DNA: TGTGCCAGCAGCCAAGATTGGCGGGGGAATCCCTACGAGCAGTACTTC. The V gene is TRBV4-2, the J gene TRBJ2-7; TRBD2 matches 7 bases. This CDR3 is built from 16 residues. Looked up from germline, CDR1 is LGHNA and CDR2 is YNFKEQ. V shed 0 bases and J 2 bases; nucleotides not matched to a gene: 7.

This rearrangement joins TRBV3-1 (or the pseudogene TRBV3-2) to TRBJ2-1; 10 bases fit TRBD2. Per the germline V gene, CDR1 is LGHDT and CDR2 is YNNKEL (reference sequence). CDR3 length equals 15 residues. The junction had 6 bases not matched to a gene; V was cut back by 1 base and J by 9 bases. The CDR3 coding sequence is TGTGCCAGCAGCCAAGCTACTAGCGGGGATGTTGAGCAGTTCTTC. Translated, it gives CASSQATSGDVEQFF.

This chain links TRBV7-9 with TRBJ1-1; 8 nucleotides agree with TRBD1. The CDR3 has 11 amino acids. Germline loops: CDR1 SEHNR, CDR2 FQNEAQ (reference sequence). V lost 6 bases and J lost 10; bases outside the gene matches: 4. The CDR3 sequence: CASSSTGGAFF. DNA of the CDR3: TGTGCCAGCAGTTCCACAGGGGGAGCTTTCTTT.

Written as DNA, the CDR3 is TGCAGCGTTGCCGGGGAGGCGAACACCGGGGAGCTGTTTTTT. Encoded protein: CSVAGEANTGELFF. The V call is TRBV29-1, the J call TRBJ2-2, with a tentative D call TRBD2 (6 bases). Looked up from germline, CDR1 is SQVTM and CDR2 is ANQGSEA. The CDR3 length is 14 residues. V shed 4 bases and J shed 0 bases, with 9 bases lying between them.

This chain links TRBV30 with TRBJ2-3; 8 bases fit TRBD2. This CDR3 is 15 amino acids long. J lost 4 bases, V lost 2 bases, and 8 bases had no gene match. Germline V CDR1 and CDR2: GTSNPN, SVGIG (reference sequence). The CDR3 spells CAWSFRGGRADTQYF. In DNA, the CDR3 is TGTGCCTGGAGTTTCCGGGGGGGCCGGGCAGATACGCAGTATTTT.

This clone was found once. The genes are TRBV20-1 and TRBJ2-2, with TRBD2 matching over 12 bases. V shed 3 bases, J shed 6 bases, and the junction held 8 bases outside the gene matches. The germline V gene encodes CDR1 DFQATT and CDR2 SNEGSKA (reference sequence). The CDR3 sequence is 16 residues long. CDR3 DNA: TGCAGTGCTAGTGCCCCGGGACTAGCGGGCTCCGGGGAGCTGTTTTTT. This codes for CSASAPGLAGSGELFF.

The chain has TRBV11-2 and TRBJ1-3; no definite D call. V was pared by 1 base and J by 3 bases, with 10 bases between. Germline loops: CDR1 SGHAT, CDR2 FQNNGV. This CDR3 spans 15 amino acids. The CDR3 bases are TGTGCCAGCAGCTTAGTTTTCTCAGATGGAAACACCATATATTTT. Translated: CASSLVFSDGNTIYF. Combining the CDR3 with reference TRBV11-2 and TRBJ1-3 gives the whole variable domain EAGVAQSPRYKIIEKRQSVAFWCNPISGHATLYWYQQILGQGPKLLIQFQNNGVVDDSQLPKDRFSAERLKGVDSTLKIQPAKLEDSAVYLCASSLVFSDGNTIYFGEGSWLTVV.

The genes are TRBV5-1 and TRBJ2-1, with 8 positions matching TRBD1. The germline gives CDR1 SGHRS, CDR2 YFSETQ. The CDR3 is made up of 14 amino acids. V lost 6 bases, J lost 5 bases, and 7 bases stayed unmatched. This CDR3 is CASNAGTGDNEQFF. The CDR3, as DNA: TGCGCCAGCAATGCAGGGACAGGTGACAATGAGCAGTTCTTC.

The genes are TRBV4-1 and TRBJ1-1, with D possibly being TRBD1 (6 bases). Trimming took 0 bases from V and 4 from J, leaving 12 bases between them. Germline loops: CDR1 MGHRA, CDR2 YSYEKL. The CDR3 has 15 amino acids. CDR3 sequence reads: CASSQDRGGSTEAFF. Written as DNA, the CDR3 is TGCGCCAGCAGCCAAGATCGGGGGGGCTCCACTGAAGCTTTCTTT.